A selection of T cell receptor beta chains follows, all from one sample in a study of blood T cell repertoires in COVID-19. Measured with immunoSEQ multiplex PCR; TCRdb has only the in-frame clones, and not every one. The data hold approximately 210,000 clones, with over 75% observed a single time. The sample was peripheral blood. Every receptor here comes from a man aged 45-65 years with COVID-19, enrolled during active disease. CDR3s include the opening cysteine and the closing phenylalanine or tryptophan. The order of the fields is J gene, clone size, V gene, CDR3 protein. Not every row has a clone size; where given, it reads once, few, many or a size class.

J: TRBJ2-3
size: -
V: TRBV18
CDR3: CASSPPPSGGDTDTQYF

J: TRBJ2-5
size: -
V: TRBV19
CDR3: CASSRQGAEETQYF

J: TRBJ1-5
size: -
V: TRBV10-2
CDR3: CASSEWGEGQPQHF

J: TRBJ1-1
size: -
V: TRBV5-1
CDR3: CASSSQGVTEAFF

J: TRBJ1-5
size: -
V: TRBV24-1
CDR3: CATSDPPGQLNQPQHF

J: TRBJ2-2
size: -
V: TRBV9
CDR3: CASSVRGLSNTGELFF

J: TRBJ2-6
size: once
V: TRBV18
CDR3: CASSPRGQGPAGANVLTF

J: TRBJ1-6
size: -
V: TRBV10-2
CDR3: CASSEANSYNSPLHF

J: TRBJ1-6
size: -
V: TRBV19
CDR3: CASRRAEGNSPLHF

J: TRBJ2-5
size: -
V: TRBV24-1
CDR3: CATSDTQETQYF

J: TRBJ2-5
size: -
V: TRBV10-2
CDR3: CATSPPGVPETQYF

J: TRBJ1-4
size: -
V: TRBV19
CDR3: CASSRGHQTEKLFF

J: TRBJ1-2
size: -
V: TRBV5-1
CDR3: CASKEEVPNYGYTF

J: TRBJ1-6
size: -
V: TRBV9
CDR3: CASSVGGLPPLHF

J: TRBJ2-7
size: -
V: TRBV9
CDR3: CASSVGGTGIYEQYF

J: TRBJ2-7
size: few
V: TRBV6-4
CDR3: CASSESASGSDEQYF

J: TRBJ2-5
size: -
V: TRBV2
CDR3: CASKTGASGIAETQYF

J: TRBJ2-7
size: -
V: TRBV5-1
CDR3: CASSLAQGMSYEQYF

J: TRBJ2-7
size: -
V: TRBV18
CDR3: CASSTNRGYSYEQYF

J: TRBJ1-4
size: -
V: TRBV5-1
CDR3: CASSSAGTGNEKLFF

J: TRBJ2-7
size: -
V: TRBV5-4
CDR3: CASSEGTNYEQYF

J: TRBJ1-2
size: -
V: TRBV2
CDR3: CASTADYGYTF

J: TRBJ2-1
size: -
V: TRBV3-1/TRBV3-2
CDR3: CASSHSGSSYNEQFF

J: TRBJ1-2
size: -
V: TRBV6-1
CDR3: CASSEDRGIDYGYTF

J: TRBJ1-6
size: -
V: TRBV28
CDR3: CASSLSSIYSPLHF

J: TRBJ2-3
size: -
V: TRBV20-1
CDR3: CSARAVDTQYF

J: TRBJ2-1
size: -
V: TRBV3-1/TRBV3-2
CDR3: CASSQDRDREASGRYNEQFF

J: TRBJ1-2
size: -
V: TRBV19
CDR3: CASSIPESGPGTGYGYTF

J: TRBJ2-1
size: once
V: TRBV27
CDR3: CASSLFSGAYNEQFF

J: TRBJ2-5
size: -
V: TRBV19
CDR3: CASSTGTGEGETQYF

J: TRBJ2-7
size: -
V: TRBV19
CDR3: CASSRRGNSYEQYF

J: TRBJ1-5
size: -
V: TRBV6-6
CDR3: CASSLPGGQPQHF

J: TRBJ1-4
size: -
V: TRBV4-1
CDR3: CASSQEWGATNEKLFF

J: TRBJ2-7
size: -
V: TRBV14
CDR3: CASSREATVPYEQYF

J: TRBJ2-3
size: -
V: TRBV5-1
CDR3: CASSLSGTGVDTQYF

J: TRBJ2-2
size: -
V: TRBV7-3
CDR3: CASSLSGGANTGELFF

J: TRBJ1-5
size: -
V: TRBV11-1
CDR3: CASSPNYNQPQHF

J: TRBJ2-7
size: -
V: TRBV19
CDR3: CASRYGLGAGEQYF

J: TRBJ1-2
size: once
V: TRBV27
CDR3: CASWTGAGYGYTF

J: TRBJ2-7
size: -
V: TRBV7-2
CDR3: CASSGDRINYEQYF

J: TRBJ1-2
size: once
V: TRBV9
CDR3: CASSFRQGWTNGYTF

J: TRBJ1-6
size: few
V: TRBV7-8
CDR3: CASSLSTAHSPLHF

J: TRBJ1-6
size: -
V: TRBV7-9
CDR3: CASSFPTDNSPLHF

J: TRBJ2-2
size: few
V: TRBV18
CDR3: CASSSIGGEGGELFF

J: TRBJ1-5
size: -
V: TRBV6-2/TRBV6-3
CDR3: CASSYSRVGQPQHF

J: TRBJ1-5
size: once
V: TRBV9
CDR3: CASSETGGQPQHF

J: TRBJ2-1
size: -
V: TRBV2
CDR3: CASREIQQEQFF

J: TRBJ1-1
size: -
V: TRBV3-1/TRBV3-2
CDR3: CASSQDRLNTEAFF

J: TRBJ2-1
size: -
V: TRBV15
CDR3: CATSSGGKLAPGGQFF

J: TRBJ1-2
size: -
V: TRBV18
CDR3: CASSPGQEGYGYTF

J: TRBJ2-7
size: -
V: TRBV27
CDR3: CASRRTGTQPYEQYF

J: TRBJ2-7
size: -
V: TRBV19
CDR3: CASSMTASGSYEQYF

J: TRBJ2-7
size: -
V: TRBV18
CDR3: CASSETSGGVEQYF